What follows are 3 T cell receptor beta chains derived from one specimen sequenced in a study of control samples from healthy donors and cancer patients. TCRdb's copy holds only in-frame clones and misses some; the assay was immunoSEQ multiplex PCR. The data hold about 40,000 clones, with approximately 89% observed a single time. The sequencing input was PBMCs. All receptors come from a woman aged 55-69 years with lung cancer.

This clone was detected only once. The chain couples TRBV19 to TRBJ2-7, with TRBD2 identical over 14 bases. Germline CDR1 and CDR2: LNHDA and SQIVND (reference sequence). Trimming removed 6 bases from V and 1 base from J; junction bases left unmatched: 14. CDR3 length equals 19 residues. CDR3 DNA sequence: TGTGCCAGTAGGCCCTTGGGACTAGCGGGAGTTCAACGATCCTACGAGCAGTACTTC. Protein: CASRPLGLAGVQRSYEQYF.

The chain couples TRBV6-1 to TRBJ2-5, with TRBD1 identical over 7 bases. This CDR3 comprises 16 residues. Germline V gene sequence: CDR1 MNHNS, CDR2 SASEGT. With V trimmed by 4 bases and J by 2 bases, 10 bases remained unmatched. CDR3 sequence (DNA): TGTGCCAGCAGTGGATCCTTACAGGGGAAACAAGAGACCCAGTACTTC. Translation gives CASSGSLQGKQETQYF.

The V and J genes are TRBV5-4 and TRBJ2-1; D may be TRBD1 (5 bases). CDR1 and CDR2 from the germline V gene are SGHNT and YYREEE (reference sequence). V was trimmed by 3 bases and J by 6 bases, leaving 19 bases between them. This CDR3 region has 16 residues. CDR3 bases: TGTGCCAGCAGCTCGGACCCCGTAAGGGGAAGCAATGAGCAGTTCTTC. Protein product: CASSSDPVRGSNEQFF.